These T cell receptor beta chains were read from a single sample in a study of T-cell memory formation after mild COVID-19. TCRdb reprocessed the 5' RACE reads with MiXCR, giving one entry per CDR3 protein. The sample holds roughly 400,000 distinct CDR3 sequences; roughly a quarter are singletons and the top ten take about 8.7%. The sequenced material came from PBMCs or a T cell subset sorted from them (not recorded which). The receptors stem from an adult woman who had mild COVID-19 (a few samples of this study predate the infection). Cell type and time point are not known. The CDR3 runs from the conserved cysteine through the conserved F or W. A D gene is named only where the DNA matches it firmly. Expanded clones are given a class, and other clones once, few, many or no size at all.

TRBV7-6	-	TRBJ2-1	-	CASSYTQGSRRDEQFF	TGTGCCAGCAGCTATACACAGGGTTCGAGGAGGGATGAGCAGTTCTTC
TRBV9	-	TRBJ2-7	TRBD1	CASSVGVGGNEQYF	TGTGCCAGCAGCGTAGGGGTAGGGGGCAACGAGCAGTACTTC
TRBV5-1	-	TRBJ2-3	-	CASSDGIATDTQYF	TGCGCCAGCAGTGACGGGATAGCGACAGATACGCAGTATTTT
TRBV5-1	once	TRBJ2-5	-	CASSLTAGQETQYF	TGCGCCAGCAGCTTGACGGCAGGCCAAGAGACCCAGTACTTC
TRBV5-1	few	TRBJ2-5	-	CASSLDGTTGTQYF	TGCGCCAGCAGCTTGGACGGGACCACGGGGACCCAGTACTTC
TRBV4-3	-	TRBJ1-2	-	CASSPDTDGYGYTF	TGCGCCAGCAGCCCGGACACGGATGGCTATGGCTACACCTTC
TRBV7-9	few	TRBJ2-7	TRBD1	CASSLVLDAQGVVREQYF	TGTGCCAGCAGCTTAGTCCTGGATGCGCAGGGGGTAGTCCGCGAGCAGTACTTC
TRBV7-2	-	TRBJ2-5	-	CASSLASSKETQYF	TGTGCCAGCAGCTTAGCTTCTAGCAAAGAGACCCAGTACTTC
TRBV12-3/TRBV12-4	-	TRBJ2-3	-	CASTRGAQDTQYF	TGTGCCAGCACTCGGGGAGCGCAAGATACGCAGTATTTT
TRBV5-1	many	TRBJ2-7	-	CASSLGGGEQYF	TGCGCCAGCAGCTTAGGAGGAGGCGAGCAGTACTTC
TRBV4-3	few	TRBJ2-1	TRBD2	CASSQDPTSRFNEQFF	TGCGCCAGCAGCCAAGATCCGACTAGCCGCTTTAATGAGCAGTTCTTC
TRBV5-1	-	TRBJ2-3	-	CASSLSNVDTQYF	TGCGCCAGCAGCTTGTCTAACGTAGATACGCAGTATTTT
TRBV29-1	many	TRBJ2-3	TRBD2	CSVRAGTSSTDTQYF	TGCAGCGTGAGGGCCGGGACTAGCAGCACAGATACGCAGTATTTT
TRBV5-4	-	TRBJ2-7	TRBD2	CASSGGLAEKLHEQYF	TGTGCCAGCAGCGGGGGACTAGCGGAGAAGCTCCACGAGCAGTACTTC